The subject of this entry is one TCR beta chain. Its antigen is currently unknown. 60 Vbeta and 13 Jbeta primers were used in PCR. Assay: immunoSEQ multiplex PCR; the TCRdb copy retains only in-frame clones and omits some. Among about 170,000 clones listed, 75% to 90% were seen once. This sample is drawn from a study of cytomegalovirus exposure and HLA in healthy donors. Study as a whole: An earlier analysis identified 120 million or so unique TCR beta sequences in some 180 million T cells.

The CDR3 is 14 amino acids. J was trimmed by 6 bases and V by 5 bases; bases with no gene match: 9. Germline CDR1 SGHTA, CDR2 FQGNSA. Study observations and caveats: Previously analyzed data showed that most TCR beta V segments were productive at a frequency of about 87% or about 30%.

The sequenced material came from PBMCs. The TCR comes from a male donor in good health and CMV-seronegative. The rearrangement uses TRBV7-2 and TRBJ1-2; 7 bases line up with TRBD1. CDR3 region: CASSRQGQLHGYTF. In DNA form, the CDR3 reads TGTGCCAGCAGCCGTCAGGGACAGCTCCATGGCTACACCTTC.